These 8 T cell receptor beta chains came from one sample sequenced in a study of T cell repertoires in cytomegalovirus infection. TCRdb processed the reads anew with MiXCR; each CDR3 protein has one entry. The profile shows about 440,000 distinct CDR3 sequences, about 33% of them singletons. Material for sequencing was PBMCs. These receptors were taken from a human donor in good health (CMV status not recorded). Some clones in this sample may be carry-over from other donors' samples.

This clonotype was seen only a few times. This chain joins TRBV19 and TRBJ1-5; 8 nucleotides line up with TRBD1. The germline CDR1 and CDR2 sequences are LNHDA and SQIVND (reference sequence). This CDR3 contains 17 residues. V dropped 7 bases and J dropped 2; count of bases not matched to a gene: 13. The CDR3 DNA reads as TGTGCCAGTAACCCCGGACAGGGAGTAGGTGGCAATCAGCCCCAGCATTTT. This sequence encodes CASNPGQGVGGNQPQHF.

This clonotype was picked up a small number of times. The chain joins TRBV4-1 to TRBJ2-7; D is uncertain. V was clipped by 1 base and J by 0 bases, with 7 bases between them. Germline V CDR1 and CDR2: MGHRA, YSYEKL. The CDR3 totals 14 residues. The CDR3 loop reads CASSQGASSYEQYF. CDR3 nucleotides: TGCGCCAGCAGCCAAGGGGCCAGCTCCTACGAGCAGTACTTC.

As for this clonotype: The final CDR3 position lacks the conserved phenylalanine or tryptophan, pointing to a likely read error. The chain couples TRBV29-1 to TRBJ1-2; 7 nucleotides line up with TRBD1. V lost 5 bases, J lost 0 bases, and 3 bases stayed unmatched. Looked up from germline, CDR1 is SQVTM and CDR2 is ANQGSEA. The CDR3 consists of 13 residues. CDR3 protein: CSVWTGANYGYTL. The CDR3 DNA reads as TGCAGCGTTTGGACAGGAGCTAACTATGGCTACACCTTA.

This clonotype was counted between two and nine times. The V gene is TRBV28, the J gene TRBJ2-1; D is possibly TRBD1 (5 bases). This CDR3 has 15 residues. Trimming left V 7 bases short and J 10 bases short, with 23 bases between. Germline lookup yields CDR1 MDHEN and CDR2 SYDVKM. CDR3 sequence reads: CASTTPRVSREEQFF. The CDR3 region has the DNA TGTGCCAGCACCACTCCCAGGGTCTCCAGAGAGGAGCAGTTCTTC.

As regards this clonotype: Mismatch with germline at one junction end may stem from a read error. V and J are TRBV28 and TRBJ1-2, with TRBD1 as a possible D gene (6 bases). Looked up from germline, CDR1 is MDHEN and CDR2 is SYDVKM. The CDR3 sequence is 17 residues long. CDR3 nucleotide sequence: TGTACCAGCAGTTTAGACTGGGGGCCACAGGCTAACTATGGCTACACCTTC. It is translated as CTSSLDWGPQANYGYTF.

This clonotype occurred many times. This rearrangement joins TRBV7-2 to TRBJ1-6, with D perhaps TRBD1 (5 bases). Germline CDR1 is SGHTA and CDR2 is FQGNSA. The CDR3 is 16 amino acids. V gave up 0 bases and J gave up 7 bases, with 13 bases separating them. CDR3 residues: CASSLASGVWNSPLHF. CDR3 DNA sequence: TGTGCCAGCAGCTTAGCGTCGGGGGTTTGGAATTCACCCCTCCACTTT. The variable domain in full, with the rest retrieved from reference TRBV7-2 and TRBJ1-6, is GAGVSQSPSNKVTEKGKDVELRCDPISGHTALYWYRQSLGQGLEFLIYFQGNSAPDKSGLPSDRFSAERTGGSVSTLTIQRTQQEDSAVYLCASSLASGVWNSPLHFGNGTRLTVT.

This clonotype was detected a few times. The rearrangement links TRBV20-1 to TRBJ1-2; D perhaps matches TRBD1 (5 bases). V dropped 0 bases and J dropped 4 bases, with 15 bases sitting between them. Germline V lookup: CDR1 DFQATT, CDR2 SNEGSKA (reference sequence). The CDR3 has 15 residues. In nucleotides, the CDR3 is TGCAGTGCTAGAGATCGCCGGGACGCTGGCTATGGCTACACCTTC. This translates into CSARDRRDAGYGYTF.

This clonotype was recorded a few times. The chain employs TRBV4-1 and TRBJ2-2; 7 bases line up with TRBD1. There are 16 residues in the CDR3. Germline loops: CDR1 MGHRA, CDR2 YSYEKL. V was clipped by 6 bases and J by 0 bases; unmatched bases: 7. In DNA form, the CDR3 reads TGCGCCAGCAGACAGACCGGACAGGCGAACACCGGGGAGCTGTTTTTT. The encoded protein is CASRQTGQANTGELFF.